A single T cell receptor (beta chain) is shown here with its context. No antigen is known for it. It was approximately 10 milliliters of peripheral blood that were drawn from each donor. Next came a second PCR, run for about 7 to 12 cycles, which used a sample-barcoded 5' primer along with a J-beta primer mix. MiXCR was run by TCRdb on the 5' RACE reads, yielding one entry per CDR3 protein. This repertoire shows approximately 670,000 distinct CDR3 sequences, roughly two fifths found once; its top ten account for roughly 30%. The source of the sample is a study of blood T cells in healthy people across ages. Notes on the study in general: Conclusively comparing naive with antigen-experienced cells was impossible with unsorted PBMCs.

This TCR was recovered from a man aged 80 or over in good health. Sequenced sample: blood.

CDR3 region: CASSHPTSGSSLTGELFF. CDR3 coding DNA: TGTGCCAGCAGCCACCCGACTAGCGGGAGCTCGCTCACCGGGGAGCTGTTTTTT. The chain is built from TRBV3-1 and TRBJ2-2; 12 nucleotides align to TRBD2. V lost 3 bases to trimming and J lost 4 bases; unmatched junction nucleotides: 9. The germline CDR1 and CDR2 sequences are LGHDT and YNNKEL (reference sequence). The CDR3 loop spans 18 amino acids.